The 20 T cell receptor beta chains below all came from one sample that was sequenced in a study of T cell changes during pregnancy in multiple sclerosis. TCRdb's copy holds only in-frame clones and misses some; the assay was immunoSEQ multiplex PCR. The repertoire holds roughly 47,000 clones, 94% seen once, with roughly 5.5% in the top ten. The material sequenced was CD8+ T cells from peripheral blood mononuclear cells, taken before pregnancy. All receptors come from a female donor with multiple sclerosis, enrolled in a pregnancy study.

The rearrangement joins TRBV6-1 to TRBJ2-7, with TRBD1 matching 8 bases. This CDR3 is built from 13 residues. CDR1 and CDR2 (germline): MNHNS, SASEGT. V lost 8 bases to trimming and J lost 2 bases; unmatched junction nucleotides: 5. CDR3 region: CASGGQGAYEQYF. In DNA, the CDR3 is TGTGCCAGCGGAGGACAGGGAGCCTACGAGCAGTACTTC.

The DNA of the CDR3 is TGTGCCAGTAGTATAGTAGGCGGGAGGCCCTGGAATGAGCAGTTCTTC. Translation gives CASSIVGGRPWNEQFF. The gene calls are TRBV19 and TRBJ2-1, with 8 bases that match TRBD2. The CDR3 has 16 residues. The V gene end was trimmed by 1 base and the J gene end by 7 bases; junction bases not matched to a gene: 9. Germline assignment: CDR1 LNHDA and CDR2 SQIVND (reference sequence).

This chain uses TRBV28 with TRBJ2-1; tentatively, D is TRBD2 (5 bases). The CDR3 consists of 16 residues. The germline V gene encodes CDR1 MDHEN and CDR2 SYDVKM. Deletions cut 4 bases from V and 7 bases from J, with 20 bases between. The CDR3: CASSYLSLVDGNEQFF. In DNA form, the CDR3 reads TGTGCCAGCAGTTACTTATCACTAGTTGACGGGAATGAGCAGTTCTTC. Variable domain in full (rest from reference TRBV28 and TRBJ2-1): DVKVTQSSRYLVKRTGEKVFLECVQDMDHENMFWYRQDPGLGLRLIYFSYDVKMKEKGDIPEGYSVSREKKERFSLILESASTNQTSMYLCASSYLSLVDGNEQFFGPGTRLTVL.

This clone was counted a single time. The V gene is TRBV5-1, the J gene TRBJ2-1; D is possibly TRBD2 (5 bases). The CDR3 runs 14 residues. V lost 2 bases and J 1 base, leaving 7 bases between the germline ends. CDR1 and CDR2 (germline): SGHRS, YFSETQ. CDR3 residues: CASSFAGSYNEQFF. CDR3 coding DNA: TGCGCCAGCAGCTTTGCGGGTTCCTACAATGAGCAGTTCTTC.

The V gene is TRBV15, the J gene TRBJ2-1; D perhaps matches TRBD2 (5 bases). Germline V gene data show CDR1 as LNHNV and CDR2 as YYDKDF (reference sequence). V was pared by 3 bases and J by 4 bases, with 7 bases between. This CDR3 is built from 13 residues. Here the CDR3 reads CATSSGEYNEQFF. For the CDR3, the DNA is TGTGCCACCAGCAGCGGGGAGTACAATGAGCAGTTCTTC.

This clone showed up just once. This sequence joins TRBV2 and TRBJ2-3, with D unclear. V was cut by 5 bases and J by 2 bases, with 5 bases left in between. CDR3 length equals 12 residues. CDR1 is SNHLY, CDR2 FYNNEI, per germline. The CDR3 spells CASSPNTDTQYF. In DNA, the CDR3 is TGTGCCAGCAGTCCTAACACAGATACGCAGTATTTT.

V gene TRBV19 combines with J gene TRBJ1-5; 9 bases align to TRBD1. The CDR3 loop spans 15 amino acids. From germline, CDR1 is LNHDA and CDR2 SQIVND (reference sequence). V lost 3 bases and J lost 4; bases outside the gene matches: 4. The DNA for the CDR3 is TGTGCCAGTAGTATTGGGGGACAGGGAAATCAGCCCCAGCATTTT. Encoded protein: CASSIGGQGNQPQHF. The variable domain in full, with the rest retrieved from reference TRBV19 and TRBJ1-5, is DGGITQSPKYLFRKEGQNVTLSCEQNLNHDAMYWYRQDPGQGLRLIYYSQIVNDFQKGDIAEGYSVSREKKESFPLTVTSAQKNPTAFYLCASSIGGQGNQPQHFGDGTRLSIL.

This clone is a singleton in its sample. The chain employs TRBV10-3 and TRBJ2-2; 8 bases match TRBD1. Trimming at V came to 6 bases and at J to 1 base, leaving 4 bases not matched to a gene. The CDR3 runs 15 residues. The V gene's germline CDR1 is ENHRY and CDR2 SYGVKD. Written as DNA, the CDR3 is TGTGCCATCAGGCCGGGACAGGTGAACACCGGGGAGCTGTTTTTT. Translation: CAIRPGQVNTGELFF.

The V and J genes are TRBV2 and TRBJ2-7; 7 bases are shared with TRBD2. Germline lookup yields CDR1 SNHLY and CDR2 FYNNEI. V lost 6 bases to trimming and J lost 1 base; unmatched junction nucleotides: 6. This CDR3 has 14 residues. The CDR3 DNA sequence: TGTGCCAGCAGCGCTAGCGGTTATTCCTACGAGCAGTACTTC. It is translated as CASSASGYSYEQYF.

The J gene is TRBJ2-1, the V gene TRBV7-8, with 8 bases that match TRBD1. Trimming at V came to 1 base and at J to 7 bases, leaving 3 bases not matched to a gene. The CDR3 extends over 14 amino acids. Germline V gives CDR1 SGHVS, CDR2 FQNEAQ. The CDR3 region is CASSLVQGANEQFF. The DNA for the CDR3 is TGTGCCAGCAGCTTAGTCCAGGGGGCAAATGAGCAGTTCTTC.

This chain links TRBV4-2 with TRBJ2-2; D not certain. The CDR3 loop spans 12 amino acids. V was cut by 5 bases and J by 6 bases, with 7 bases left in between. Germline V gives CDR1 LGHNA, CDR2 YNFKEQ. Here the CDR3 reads CASSEAAGELFF. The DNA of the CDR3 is TGTGCCAGCAGCGAGGCGGCCGGGGAGCTGTTTTTT.

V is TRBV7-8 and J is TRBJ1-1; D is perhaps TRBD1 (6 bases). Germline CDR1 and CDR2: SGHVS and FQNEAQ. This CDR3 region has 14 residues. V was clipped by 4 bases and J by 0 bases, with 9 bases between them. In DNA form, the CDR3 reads TGTGCCAGCAGCTCAGGACAGCTGAACACTGAAGCTTTCTTT. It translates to CASSSGQLNTEAFF.

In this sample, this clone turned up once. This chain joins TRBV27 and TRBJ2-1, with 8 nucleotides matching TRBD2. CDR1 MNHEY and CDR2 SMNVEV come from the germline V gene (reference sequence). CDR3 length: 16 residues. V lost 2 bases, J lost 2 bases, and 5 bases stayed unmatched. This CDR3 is CASSLKGSGTYNEQFF. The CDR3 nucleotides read TGTGCCAGCAGTTTAAAGGGTAGCGGGACCTACAATGAGCAGTTCTTC.

The CDR3 bases are TGTGCCAGCAGCACTAGAGAGGGGGCAGGACCCCTCTGGGGCTACACCTTC. Translating gives CASSTREGAGPLWGYTF. The rearrangement uses TRBV7-9 and TRBJ1-2, with 7 bases fitting TRBD1. CDR1 SEHNR and CDR2 FQNEAQ come from the germline V gene (reference sequence). V was pared by 5 bases and J by 8 bases, with 20 bases of the junction left unmatched. The CDR3 is made up of 17 amino acids.

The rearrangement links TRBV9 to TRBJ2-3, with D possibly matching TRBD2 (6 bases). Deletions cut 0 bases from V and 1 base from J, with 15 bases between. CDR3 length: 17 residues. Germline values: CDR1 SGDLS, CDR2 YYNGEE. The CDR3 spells CASSVEGGETGTDTQYF. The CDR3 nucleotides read TGTGCCAGCAGCGTAGAGGGCGGGGAAACTGGCACAGATACGCAGTATTTT.

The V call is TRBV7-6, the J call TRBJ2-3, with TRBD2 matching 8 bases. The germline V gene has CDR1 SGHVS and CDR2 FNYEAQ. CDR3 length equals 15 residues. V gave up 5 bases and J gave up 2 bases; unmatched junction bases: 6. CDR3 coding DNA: TGTGCCAGCAGCCTAGGCGGGGGGACCACAGATACGCAGTATTTT. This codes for CASSLGGGTTDTQYF.

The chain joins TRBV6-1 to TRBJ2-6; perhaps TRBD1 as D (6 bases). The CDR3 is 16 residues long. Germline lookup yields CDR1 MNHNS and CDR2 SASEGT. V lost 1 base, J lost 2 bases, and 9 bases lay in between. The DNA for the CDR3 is TGTGCCAGCAGTGAAGGGCCAGGGGCTGGGGCCAACGTCCTGACTTTC. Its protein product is CASSEGPGAGANVLTF.

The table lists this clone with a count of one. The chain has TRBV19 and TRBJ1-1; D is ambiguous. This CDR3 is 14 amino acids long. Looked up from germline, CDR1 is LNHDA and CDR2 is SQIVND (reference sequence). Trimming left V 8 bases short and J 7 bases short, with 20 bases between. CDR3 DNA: TGTGCCAGTTCGAATGATCCGAGCTTAAATGAAGCTTTCTTT. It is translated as CASSNDPSLNEAFF. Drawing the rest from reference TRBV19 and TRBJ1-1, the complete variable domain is DGGITQSPKYLFRKEGQNVTLSCEQNLNHDAMYWYRQDPGQGLRLIYYSQIVNDFQKGDIAEGYSVSREKKESFPLTVTSAQKNPTAFYLCASSNDPSLNEAFFGQGTRLTVV.

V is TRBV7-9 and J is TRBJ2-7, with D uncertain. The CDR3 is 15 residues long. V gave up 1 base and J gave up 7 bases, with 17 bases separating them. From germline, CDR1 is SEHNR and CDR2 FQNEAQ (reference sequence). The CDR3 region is CASSLGLESSREQYF. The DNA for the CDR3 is TGTGCCAGCAGCTTAGGTCTGGAGAGCTCCCGGGAGCAGTACTTC.

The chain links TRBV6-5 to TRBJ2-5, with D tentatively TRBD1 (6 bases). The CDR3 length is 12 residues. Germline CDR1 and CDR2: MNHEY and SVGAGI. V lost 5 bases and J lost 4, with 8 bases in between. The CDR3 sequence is CASSRGGETQYF. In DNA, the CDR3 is TGTGCCAGCAGTCGAGGGGGAGAGACCCAGTACTTC.